Shown below are 20 T cell receptor beta chains from a single sample sequenced in a study of T cell repertoires in cytomegalovirus infection (dated by TCRdb to between 2018 and 2021). Sequencing relied on an Illumina HiSeq 1500. TCRdb reanalyzed the raw reads on its own, using fastp at Q25 for trimming and MiXCR for clone calling, and kept in-frame beta chains. All rows with the same CDR3 protein become a single entry with the most common DNA and genes. This sample is represented by hundreds of thousands of distinct CDR3 sequences; 20% to 25% of them were singletons. The top ten hold 7% to 9% of the sample. The sample was CD8+ T cells from PBMCs. The receptors originated from a human donor in good health (CMV status not recorded). Some clones in this sample may be carry-over from other donors' samples.

The chain links TRBV20-1 to TRBJ2-7; possibly TRBD1 for D (6 bases). Trimming took 0 bases from V and 2 from J, leaving 14 bases between them. CDR3 size: 15 residues. Germline CDR1 is DFQATT and CDR2 is SNEGSKA (reference sequence). CDR3 DNA sequence: TGCAGTGCTAGAGATCCCCAGGGGCCAACCTACGAGCAGTACGTC. Translated: CSARDPQGPTYEQYV.

The chain couples TRBV5-5 to TRBJ2-3; possible D gene TRBD1, 6 bases. The CDR3 sequence is 15 residues long. V gave up 4 bases and J gave up 0 bases, with 12 bases separating them. In germline, CDR1 is SGHKS, CDR2 YYEKEE (reference sequence). The CDR3 nucleotides are TGTGCCAGCAGCACCGCACAGGGAAGCACAGATACGCAGTATTTT. Encoded protein: CASSTAQGSTDTQYF.

Many counts were recorded for this clonotype. The chain joins TRBV7-8 to TRBJ1-5; D gene uncertain. V gave up 5 bases and J gave up 7 bases, with 18 bases separating them. This CDR3 has 15 residues. The germline V gene has CDR1 SGHVS and CDR2 FQNEAQ. The CDR3: CASSLRMSGNQPQHF. CDR3 nucleotide sequence: TGTGCCAGCAGCCTACGGATGAGTGGGAACCAGCCCCAGCATTTT.

The chain carries TRBV3-1 and TRBJ1-1; perhaps TRBD1 as D (5 bases). The V end lost 0 bases, the J end lost 2 bases, and 10 bases lay between the germline ends. The CDR3 has 15 residues. Germline-derived CDR1 and CDR2 are LGHDT and YNNKEL (reference sequence). CDR3 loop: CASSQESRDNTEAFF. In nucleotides, the CDR3 is TGTGCCAGCAGCCAAGAGAGCAGGGACAACACTGAAGCTTTCTTT.

Many counts were recorded for this clonotype. The chain carries TRBV6-1 and TRBJ2-7; 7 nucleotides line up with TRBD1. This CDR3 spans 15 amino acids. Germline V gene lookup returns CDR1 MNHNS and CDR2 SASEGT. The junction had 11 bases not matched to a gene; V was cut back by 5 bases and J by 4 bases. This chain's CDR3 is CASSTQGVPRYEQYF. The CDR3 DNA sequence: TGTGCCAGCAGTACCCAGGGGGTCCCGCGATACGAGCAGTACTTC.

The rearrangement links TRBV25-1 to TRBJ2-3; D is possibly TRBD1 (6 bases). The CDR3 consists of 12 residues. Germline loops: CDR1 MGHDK, CDR2 SYGVNS. V dropped 7 bases and J dropped 6 bases, with 11 bases sitting between them. The CDR3 loop reads CASKSGVDTQYF. CDR3 nucleotide sequence: TGTGCCAGCAAATCAGGGGTTGATACGCAGTATTTT.

Details on this clonotype: A much larger clone lies a single base off, so this may be a read error. V is TRBV7-6 and J is TRBJ2-3, with TRBD2 matching 7 bases. From germline, CDR1 is SGHVS and CDR2 FNYEAQ. This CDR3 has 15 residues. CDR3 in amino acids: CASRELAIISDMQYF. The CDR3 DNA follows: TGTGCCAGCAGAGAACTAGCGATTATATCAGATATGCAGTATTTT.

This clonotype was observed a handful of times. The V gene is TRBV29-1, the J gene TRBJ2-1; 7 bases match TRBD1. The V gene's germline CDR1 is SQVTM and CDR2 ANQGSEA. Unmatched junction bases numbered 10, after V lost 6 bases and J lost 8 bases. The CDR3 contains 13 residues. CDR3 loop: CSVQTGVGDEQFF. The CDR3 DNA reads as TGCAGCGTACAAACAGGGGTAGGGGATGAGCAGTTCTTC.

This clonotype was detected only once. V is TRBV19 and J is TRBJ1-1; D remains unclear. Trimming pared 11 bases from V and 3 bases from J, leaving 13 bases between. The CDR3 has 12 amino acids. Germline assignment: CDR1 LNHDA and CDR2 SQIVND (reference sequence). The CDR3 coding sequence is TGTGCCCTCCGGCCCCCCGACACTGAAGCTTTCTTT. Encoded protein: CALRPPDTEAFF.

V usage is TRBV5-6 and J usage is TRBJ1-6, with unresolved D. Germline-derived CDR1 and CDR2 are SGHDT and YYEEEE. This CDR3 region has 16 residues. Trimming pared 0 bases from V and 8 bases from J, leaving 15 bases between. CDR3 amino acids: CASSLAGMDIDSPLHF. The CDR3 DNA follows: TGTGCCAGCAGCTTGGCCGGGATGGATATCGATTCACCCCTCCACTTT.

This clonotype has more than one count but fewer than ten. The CDR3 bases are TGCGCCAGCAGCCAAGAGGACACCTTCGCAGATACGCAGTATTTT. Translating it yields CASSQEDTFADTQYF. The V call is TRBV4-3, the J call TRBJ2-3, with D tentatively TRBD1 (5 bases). The CDR3 length is 15 residues. V was pared by 0 bases and J by 4 bases, with 11 bases between. Germline V gene sequence: CDR1 LGHNA, CDR2 YSLEER.

This clonotype was counted only a few times. The genes are TRBV7-9 and TRBJ2-5; D tentatively fits TRBD1 or TRBD2 (6 bases each). Germline V gene data show CDR1 as SEHNR and CDR2 as FQNEAQ (reference sequence). V was trimmed by 4 bases and J by 3 bases, leaving 12 bases between them. CDR3 length: 14 amino acids. The CDR3 here is CASSSYRGEETQYF. DNA of the CDR3: TGTGCCAGCAGCTCCTATAGGGGGGAAGAGACCCAGTACTTC.

The table lists this clonotype with many counts. V is TRBV7-9 and J is TRBJ2-5; D is possibly TRBD1 or TRBD2 (5 bases each). Trimming took off 5 bases at V and 3 bases at J, with 19 bases between the two ends. The CDR3 sequence is 16 residues long. Germline lookup yields CDR1 SEHNR and CDR2 FQNEAQ (reference sequence). CDR3: CASSSVRDALEETQYF. CDR3 in DNA: TGTGCCAGCAGCAGCGTCCGGGACGCCCTGGAAGAGACCCAGTACTTC.

This clonotype was observed a few times. This chain joins TRBV7-9 and TRBJ2-2; 9 bases are a match to TRBD1. The germline V gene encodes CDR1 SEHNR and CDR2 FQNEAQ (reference sequence). The CDR3 sequence is 15 residues long. Trimming removed 5 bases from V and 5 bases from J; junction bases left unmatched: 6. CDR3 sequence reads: CASSIQGARTGELFF. As DNA, the CDR3 is TGTGCCAGCAGCATACAGGGGGCGAGGACCGGGGAGCTGTTTTTT.

The V and J genes are TRBV14 and TRBJ1-2, with D tentatively TRBD1 (6 bases). Trimming stripped 4 bases from V and 8 bases from J, with 14 bases between. Germline-derived CDR1 and CDR2 are SGHDN and FVKESK. The length of the CDR3 is 13 residues. The CDR3 reads CASSPFVGQGYTF. The CDR3, as DNA: TGTGCCAGCAGCCCCTTCGTCGGACAGGGCTACACCTTC.

The chain has TRBV5-5 and TRBJ2-7, with 9 nucleotides matching TRBD1. This CDR3 region has 14 residues. The ends lost 0 bases at V and 4 bases at J; junction bases unmatched: 2. Germline-derived CDR1 and CDR2 are SGHKS and YYEKEE (reference sequence). CDR3 DNA sequence: TGTGCCAGCAGCTTGGACAGGGGGCTTTACGAGCAGTACGTC. This translates into CASSLDRGLYEQYV.

This clonotype appeared many times. This chain uses TRBV7-8 with TRBJ2-3; 7 bases align to TRBD1. This CDR3 is built from 14 residues. The V gene end was trimmed by 2 bases and the J gene end by 7 bases; junction bases not matched to a gene: 6. The germline CDR1 and CDR2 sequences are SGHVS and FQNEAQ. DNA for the CDR3: TGTGCCAGCAGCTTATACAGGGGAGATTATACGCAGTATTTT. It encodes CASSLYRGDYTQYF.

V is TRBV14 and J is TRBJ1-4; D is unclear. Deletions cut 2 bases from V and 8 bases from J, with 9 bases between. Germline values: CDR1 SGHDN, CDR2 FVKESK. This CDR3 region has 13 residues. CDR3 nucleotide sequence: TGTGCCAGCAGCCAAATCCATGGCGAAAAACTGTTTTTT. Translation gives CASSQIHGEKLFF.

The genes are TRBV7-9 and TRBJ2-7; TRBD2 matches 12 bases. Germline assignment: CDR1 SEHNR and CDR2 FQNEAQ (reference sequence). CDR3 size: 16 residues. The V and J ends lost 5 bases and 0 bases, in that order; junction bases with no gene match: 5. CDR3 residues: CASSPRLAGDSYEQYF. The CDR3 bases are TGTGCCAGCAGCCCCAGACTAGCGGGGGACTCCTACGAGCAGTACTTC.

This clonotype was detected many times. This sequence joins TRBV28 and TRBJ2-5; TRBD2 agrees at 13 bases. The trim removed 5 bases at V and 2 bases at J, leaving 11 bases unmatched. Looked up from germline, CDR1 is MDHEN and CDR2 is SYDVKM. This CDR3 spans 18 amino acids. This CDR3 is CASSLFPGLAGEQETQYF. CDR3 in DNA: TGTGCCAGCAGTCTCTTCCCCGGACTAGCGGGGGAGCAAGAGACCCAGTACTTC.